The present entry profiles one T cell receptor (beta chain) with its context. The data belong to a study of blood T cell repertoires in COVID-19. Overall study: PBMCs, B-cell-depleted T cells, or T cells were the source of the cDNA or gDNA that made up the material.

Using immunoSEQ multiplex PCR, the repertoire was profiled, and TCRdb retains in-frame clones only, with some absent. The table includes fewer than 350,000 clones, 88% detected once. J was trimmed by 1 base and V by 0 bases; bases with no gene match: 2. In germline, CDR1 is KGHSH, CDR2 LQKENI. The CDR3 loop spans 16 amino acids. The rearrangement joins TRBV18 to TRBJ2-3, with 9 bases that match TRBD2. Sequences were obtained from peripheral blood. The TCR sequence derives from a woman aged 25 to 39 with COVID-19, enrolled during active disease. The CDR3 region is CASSPPSGGRTDTQYF. CDR3 in DNA: TGTGCCAGCTCACCACCTAGCGGGGGACGCACAGATACGCAGTATTTT. The full variable domain, completed using reference TRBV18 and TRBJ2-3, is NAGVMQNPRHLVRRRGQEARLRCSPMKGHSHVYWYRQLPEEGLKFMVYLQKENIIDESGMPKERFSAEFPKEGPSILRIQQVVRGDSAAYFCASSPPSGGRTDTQYFGPGTRLTVL.